What follows describes a single T cell receptor beta chain. This clonotype was seen a few times. The antigen it binds to is not known. No clone much larger than this one lies a single base away; base qualities are absent. This entry belongs to a study of post-analysis software for immune sequencing data (dated by TCRdb to the mid-2010s). Some background on the complete study: Recorded disease courses included relapsing-remitting, secondary progressive and progressive-relapsing multiple sclerosis, with some patients lacking subtype annotation. A subset of samples was prepared in parallel using single-end sample barcoding, then pooled and co-amplified after Illumina adapter ligation. The multiple sclerosis patient repertoires were compared with more than 9 previously published healthy control repertoires from donors aged roughly 6 to 27 years. Broad study findings and their caveats: Strong co-clustering of samples prepared in the same batch was shown by direct clustering with F measure, prompting a batch-effect correction. Patients showed significantly higher frequencies than controls for a handful of TRBV segments, among them TRBV5-6, TRBV5-1 and TRBV20-1. The control group was slightly older than the multiple sclerosis patient group. Normalized Chao1 diversity was significantly lower in multiple sclerosis patients than controls, suggesting substantial peripheral T-cell clonal expansion.

Libraries were prepared through PCR. Data came from an Illumina HiSeq 2500. To reduce PCR and sequencing biases, unique molecular identifiers were incorporated into the TCR beta cDNA libraries. Per 1 to 10 million input T cells, roughly 500,000 cDNA molecules were obtained, such that each molecule approximated one T cell. The patient libraries were prepared and sequenced with the same protocol used for the earlier healthy control dataset. Within a given batch, samples were prepared together, multiplexed and sequenced on the same HiSeq lane. Under the source paper's analysis protocol: Raw barcoded reads were processed with MIGEC, and single-read molecular identifier groups were discarded before consensus assembly and CDR3 extraction. Clonotype tables were post-analysed with VDJtools, and diversity was normalized by down-sampling all datasets to the smallest sample size. Repertoire overlap clustering matched CDR3 amino acid but not nucleotide sequences to correct batch-related cross-sample contamination. Using fastp at Q25 and MiXCR, TCRdb reprocessed the public reads and kept productive beta chains. Rows are combined by CDR3 protein, so each entry shows the most common genes and DNA. Here the V and J calls rest on TCRdb's processing, not on the authors' analysis. This sample lists hundreds of thousands of distinct CDR3 sequences; approximately 45% were detected once. About 12% of the sample lies in the top ten.

To demonstrate the VDJtools post-analysis software, the study profiled TCR beta repertoires from the peripheral blood of around 13 young patients with multiple sclerosis. The multiple sclerosis patients were children and adolescents between roughly 6 and 15 years of age. The CDR3 measures 10 amino acids from cysteine to phenylalanine. Solely the CDR3 DNA is kept, with 30 bases framed from the first base. V lost 4 bases and J lost 3 bases; the stretch between them is 3 bases long. The germline V gene encodes CDR1 SQVTM and CDR2 ANQGSEA. The source material was blood. The receptor's source is a girl aged 5-17 years with multiple sclerosis. The sequence links TRBV29-1 to TRBJ1-1, with no D gene named confidently. The CDR3 region: CSVADTEAFF. The DNA is as follows: TGCAGCGTTGCGGACACTGAAGCTTTCTTT.